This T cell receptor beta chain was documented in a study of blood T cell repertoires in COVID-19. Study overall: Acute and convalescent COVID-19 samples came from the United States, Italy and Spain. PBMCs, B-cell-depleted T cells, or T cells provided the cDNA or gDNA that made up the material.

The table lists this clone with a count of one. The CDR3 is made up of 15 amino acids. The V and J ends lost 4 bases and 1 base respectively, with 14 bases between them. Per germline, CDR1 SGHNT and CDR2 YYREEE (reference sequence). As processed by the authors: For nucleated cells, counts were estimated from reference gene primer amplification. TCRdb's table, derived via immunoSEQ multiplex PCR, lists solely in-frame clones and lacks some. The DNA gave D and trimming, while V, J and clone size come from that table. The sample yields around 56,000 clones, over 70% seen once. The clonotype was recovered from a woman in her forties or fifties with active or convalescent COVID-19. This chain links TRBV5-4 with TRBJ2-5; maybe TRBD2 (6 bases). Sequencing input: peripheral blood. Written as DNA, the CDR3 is TGTGCCAGCAGCCCCAAGGAGGGGACCCAAGAGACCCAGTACTTC. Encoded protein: CASSPKEGTQETQYF.